This TCR beta chain appears in the sequencing data of a study of blood T cell repertoires in COVID-19. Overall study: Italy, Spain and the United States were the sources of the convalescent and acute COVID-19 samples. Sample material is recorded as cDNA or gDNA derived from T cells, B-cell-depleted T cells, or PBMCs.

Followed over time, Seattle patients had been enrolled while infection was active. The CDR3 length is 14 residues. With 2 bases clipped from V and 5 bases from J, the junction kept 6 bases outside the gene matches. Germline lookup yields CDR1 SQVTM and CDR2 ANQGSEA. Source study methods: From reference gene primer amplification, estimates of nucleated cell counts were derived. Sequencing was performed with immunoSEQ multiplex PCR; in TCRdb, only in-frame clones are kept and a portion is missing. The DNA gave D and trimming, while V, J and clone size come from that table. Of 75,000 to 90,000 clones listed, about 73% are singletons. In its sample, this clone was seen once.

Sequenced input: peripheral blood. The TCR sequence derives from a man between 60 and 70 years old with COVID-19, enrolled during active disease. The chain recombines TRBV29-1 with TRBJ2-7; 10 bases are shared with TRBD1. CDR3 nucleotide sequence: TGCAGCGTTGAATATACGACAGGGGGCGACGAGCAGTACTTC. Translating gives CSVEYTTGGDEQYF.